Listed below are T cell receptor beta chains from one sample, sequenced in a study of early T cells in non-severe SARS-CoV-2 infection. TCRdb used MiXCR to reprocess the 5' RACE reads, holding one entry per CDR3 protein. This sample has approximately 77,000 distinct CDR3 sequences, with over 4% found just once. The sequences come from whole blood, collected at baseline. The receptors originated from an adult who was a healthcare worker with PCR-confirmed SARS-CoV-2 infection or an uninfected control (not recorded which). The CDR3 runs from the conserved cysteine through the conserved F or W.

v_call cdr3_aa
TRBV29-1 CSVGQAAGPDNEQFF
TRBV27 CASSLQGLGYEQYF
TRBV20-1 CSARDTGVGDEKLFF
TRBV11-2 CASSFGTSEGETQYF
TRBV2 CASRVGIDTEAFF
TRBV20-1 CSASGQGAGNEQFF
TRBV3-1 CASSRQFSGNTIYF
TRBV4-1 CASSSDRAGTNEKLFF
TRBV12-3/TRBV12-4 CASNLGTARGNEQFF
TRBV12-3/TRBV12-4 CASSLLASGNGVYEQYF
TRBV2 CASSERFSGELFF